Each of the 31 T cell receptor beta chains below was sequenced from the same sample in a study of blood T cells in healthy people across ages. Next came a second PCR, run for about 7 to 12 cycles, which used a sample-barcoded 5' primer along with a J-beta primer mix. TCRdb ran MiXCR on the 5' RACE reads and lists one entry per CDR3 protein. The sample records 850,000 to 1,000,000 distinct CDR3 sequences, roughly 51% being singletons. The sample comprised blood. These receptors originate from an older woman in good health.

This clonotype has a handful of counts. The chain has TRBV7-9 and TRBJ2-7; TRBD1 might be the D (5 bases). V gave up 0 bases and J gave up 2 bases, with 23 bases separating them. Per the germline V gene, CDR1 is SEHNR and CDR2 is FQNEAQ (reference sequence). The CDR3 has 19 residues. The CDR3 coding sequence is TGTGCCAGCAGCTTAGCCGCTGGGGCAGGGATCTTAGGAGCCTACGAGCAGTACTTC. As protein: CASSLAAGAGILGAYEQYF.

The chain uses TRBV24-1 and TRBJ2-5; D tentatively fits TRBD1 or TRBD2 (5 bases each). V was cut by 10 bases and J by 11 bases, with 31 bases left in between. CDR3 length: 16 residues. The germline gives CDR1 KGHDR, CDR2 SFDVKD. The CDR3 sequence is CATNVPGPHTYNEQYF. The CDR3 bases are TGTGCCACTAACGTTCCGGGACCACACACCTACAATGAGCAGTACTTC.

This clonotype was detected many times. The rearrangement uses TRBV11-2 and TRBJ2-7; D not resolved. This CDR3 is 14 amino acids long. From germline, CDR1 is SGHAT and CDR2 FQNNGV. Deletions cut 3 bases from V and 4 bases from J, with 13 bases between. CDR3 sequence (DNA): TGTGCCAGCAGCTTGGACGGAGCGAGTTACGAGCAGTACTTC. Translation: CASSLDGASYEQYF.

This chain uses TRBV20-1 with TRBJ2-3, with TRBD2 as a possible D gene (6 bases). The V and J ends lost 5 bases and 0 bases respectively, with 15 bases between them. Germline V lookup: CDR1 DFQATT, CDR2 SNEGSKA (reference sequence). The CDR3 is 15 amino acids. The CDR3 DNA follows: TGCAGTGCTTCTACCGCGGGGCCTAGCACAGATACGCAGTATTTT. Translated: CSASTAGPSTDTQYF.

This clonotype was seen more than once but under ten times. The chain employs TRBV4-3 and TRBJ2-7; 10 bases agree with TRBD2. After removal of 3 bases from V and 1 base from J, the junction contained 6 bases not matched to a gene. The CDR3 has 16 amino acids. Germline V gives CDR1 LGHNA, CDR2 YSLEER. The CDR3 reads CASSHQGLAISYEQYF. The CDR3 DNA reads TGCGCCAGCAGCCATCAGGGACTAGCGATTTCCTACGAGCAGTACTTC.

This chain's CDR3 is CSARGVQGYEQYF. The CDR3 region has the DNA TGCAGTGCTAGGGGGGTACAGGGCTACGAGCAGTACTTC. The chain combines TRBV20-1 with TRBJ2-7, with D possibly matching TRBD1 (6 bases). Germline V gene lookup returns CDR1 DFQATT and CDR2 SNEGSKA (reference sequence). The CDR3 is 13 amino acids. The V end was cut by 3 bases, the J end by 3 bases, with 12 bases between.

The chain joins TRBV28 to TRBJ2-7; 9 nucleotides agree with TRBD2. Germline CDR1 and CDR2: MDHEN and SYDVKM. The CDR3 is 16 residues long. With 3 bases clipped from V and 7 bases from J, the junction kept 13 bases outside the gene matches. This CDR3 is CASSFWTSDLYNEQYF. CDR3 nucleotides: TGTGCCAGCAGTTTCTGGACTAGCGACTTGTACAATGAGCAGTACTTC.

The CDR3 spells CASSQGVRYSSYEQYF. The CDR3 DNA reads as TGTGCCAGCAGCCAAGGAGTCCGCTACTCATCCTACGAGCAGTACTTC. The rearrangement links TRBV4-2 to TRBJ2-7; no clear D. The CDR3 consists of 16 residues. The V and J ends lost 1 base and 1 base respectively, with 14 bases between them. Germline V gene data show CDR1 as LGHNA and CDR2 as YNFKEQ.

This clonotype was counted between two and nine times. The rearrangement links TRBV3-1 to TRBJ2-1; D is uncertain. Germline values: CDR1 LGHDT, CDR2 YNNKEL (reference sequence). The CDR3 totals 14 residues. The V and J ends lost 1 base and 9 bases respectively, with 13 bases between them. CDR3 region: CASSQGVGVGEQFF. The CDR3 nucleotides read TGTGCCAGCAGCCAAGGGGTCGGCGTGGGTGAGCAGTTCTTC.

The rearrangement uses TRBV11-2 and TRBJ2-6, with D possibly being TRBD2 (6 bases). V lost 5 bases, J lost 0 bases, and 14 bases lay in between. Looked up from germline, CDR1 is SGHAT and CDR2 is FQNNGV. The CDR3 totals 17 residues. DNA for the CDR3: TGTGCCAGCAGCGCTAGGGCGGGGTACTCTGGGGCCAACGTCCTGACTTTC. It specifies CASSARAGYSGANVLTF.

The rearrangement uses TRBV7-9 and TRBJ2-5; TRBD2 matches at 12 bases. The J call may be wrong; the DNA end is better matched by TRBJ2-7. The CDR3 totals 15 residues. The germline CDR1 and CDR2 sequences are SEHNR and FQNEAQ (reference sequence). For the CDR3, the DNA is TGTGCCAGCAGCTTACTACGACTAGCGGGAGACGAGCAGTACTTC. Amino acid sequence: CASSLLRLAGDEQYF.

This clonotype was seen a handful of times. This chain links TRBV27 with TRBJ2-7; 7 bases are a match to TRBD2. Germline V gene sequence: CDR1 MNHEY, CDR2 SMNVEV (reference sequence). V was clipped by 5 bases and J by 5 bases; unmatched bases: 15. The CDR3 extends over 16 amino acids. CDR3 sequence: CASSPIGDAGVNEQYF. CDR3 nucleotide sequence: TGTGCCAGCAGTCCCATAGGTGATGCGGGAGTTAACGAGCAGTACTTC.

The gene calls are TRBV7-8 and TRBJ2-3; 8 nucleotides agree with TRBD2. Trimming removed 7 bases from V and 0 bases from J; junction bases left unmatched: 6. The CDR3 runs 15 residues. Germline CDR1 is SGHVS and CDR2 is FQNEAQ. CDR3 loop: CASTSIAGSTDTQYF. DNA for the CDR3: TGTGCCAGCACGTCAATAGCGGGAAGCACAGATACGCAGTATTTT.

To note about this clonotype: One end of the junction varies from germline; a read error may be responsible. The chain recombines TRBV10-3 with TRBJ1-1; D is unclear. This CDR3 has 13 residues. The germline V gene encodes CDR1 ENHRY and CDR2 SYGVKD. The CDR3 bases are TGTGTCATCAGTGAGAAGTGGGACACTGAAGCTTTCTTT. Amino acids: CVISEKWDTEAFF.

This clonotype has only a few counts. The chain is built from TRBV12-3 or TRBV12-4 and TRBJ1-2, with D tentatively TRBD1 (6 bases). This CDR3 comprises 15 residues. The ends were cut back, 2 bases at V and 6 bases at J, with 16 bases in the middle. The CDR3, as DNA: TGTGCCAGCAGTTTATCGGTTACAGGGTTGAATGGCTACACCTTC. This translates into CASSLSVTGLNGYTF.

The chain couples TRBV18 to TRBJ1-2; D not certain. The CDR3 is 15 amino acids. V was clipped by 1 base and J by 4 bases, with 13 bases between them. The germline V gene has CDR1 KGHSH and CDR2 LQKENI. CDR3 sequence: CASSPLGNGGYGYTF. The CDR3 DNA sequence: TGTGCCAGCTCACCACTGGGCAACGGCGGCTATGGCTACACCTTC.

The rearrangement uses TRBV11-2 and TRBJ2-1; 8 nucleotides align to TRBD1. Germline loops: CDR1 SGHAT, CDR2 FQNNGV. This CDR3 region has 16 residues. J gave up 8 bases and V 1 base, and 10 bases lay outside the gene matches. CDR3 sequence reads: CASSLARDRLRDEQFF. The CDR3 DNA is TGTGCCAGCAGCTTAGCTCGGGACAGGCTCCGTGATGAGCAGTTCTTC.

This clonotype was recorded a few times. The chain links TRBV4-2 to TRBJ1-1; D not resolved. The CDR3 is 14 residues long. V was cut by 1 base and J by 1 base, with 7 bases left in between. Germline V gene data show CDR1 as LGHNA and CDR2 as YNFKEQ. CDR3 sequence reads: CASSQVSPNTEAFF. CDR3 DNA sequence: TGTGCCAGCAGCCAAGTCAGCCCGAACACTGAAGCTTTCTTT.

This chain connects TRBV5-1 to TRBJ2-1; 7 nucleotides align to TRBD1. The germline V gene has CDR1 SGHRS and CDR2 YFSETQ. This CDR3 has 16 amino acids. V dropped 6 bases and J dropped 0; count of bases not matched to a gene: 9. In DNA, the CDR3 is TGCGCCAGCACGATATCACAGGGGAGCTCCTACAATGAGCAGTTCTTC. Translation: CASTISQGSSYNEQFF.

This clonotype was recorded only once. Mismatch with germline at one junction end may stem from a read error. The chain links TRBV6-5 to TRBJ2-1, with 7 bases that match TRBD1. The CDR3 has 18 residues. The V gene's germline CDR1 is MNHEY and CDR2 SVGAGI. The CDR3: CASNYSGVGTAGVNEQFF. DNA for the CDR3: TGTGCCAGCAATTACTCAGGTGTGGGGACAGCCGGAGTGAATGAGCAGTTCTTC.

The CDR3 nucleotides read TGTGCCAGCAGCAGACAAGTGAGCACCGGGGAGCTGTTTTTT. Protein product: CASSRQVSTGELFF. V gene TRBV12-3 or TRBV12-4 combines with J gene TRBJ2-2, with D hard to call. This CDR3 is built from 14 residues. Trimming left V 6 bases short and J 4 bases short, with 12 bases between.

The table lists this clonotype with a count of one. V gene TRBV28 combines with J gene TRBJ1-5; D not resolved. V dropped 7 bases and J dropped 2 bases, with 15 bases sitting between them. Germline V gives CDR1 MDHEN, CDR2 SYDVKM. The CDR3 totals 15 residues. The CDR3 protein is CASTLSRAGNQPQHF. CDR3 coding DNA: TGTGCCAGCACCCTTAGCCGGGCGGGCAATCAGCCCCAGCATTTT. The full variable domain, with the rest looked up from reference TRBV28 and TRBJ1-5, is DVKVTQSSRYLVKRTGEKVFLECVQDMDHENMFWYRQDPGLGLRLIYFSYDVKMKEKGDIPEGYSVSREKKERFSLILESASTNQTSMYLCASTLSRAGNQPQHFGDGTRLSIL.

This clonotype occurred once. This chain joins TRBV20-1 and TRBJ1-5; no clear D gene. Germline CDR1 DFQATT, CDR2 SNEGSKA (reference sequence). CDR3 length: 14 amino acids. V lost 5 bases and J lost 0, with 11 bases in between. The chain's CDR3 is CSAAAEYSNQPQHF. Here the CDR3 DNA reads TGCAGTGCTGCCGCGGAATATAGCAATCAGCCCCAGCATTTT.

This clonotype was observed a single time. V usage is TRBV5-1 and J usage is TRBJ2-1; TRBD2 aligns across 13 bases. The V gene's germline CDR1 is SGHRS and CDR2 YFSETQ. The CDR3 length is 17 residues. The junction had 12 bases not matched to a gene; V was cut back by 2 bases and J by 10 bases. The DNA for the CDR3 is TGCGCCAGCAGCTTTCCGGGACTAGCGGGATACCCCAACGAGCAGTTCTTC. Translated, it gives CASSFPGLAGYPNEQFF.

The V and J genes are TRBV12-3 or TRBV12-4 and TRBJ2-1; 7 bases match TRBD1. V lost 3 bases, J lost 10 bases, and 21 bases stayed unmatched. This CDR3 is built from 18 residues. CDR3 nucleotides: TGTGCCAGCAGTTTTGGGGTACCCGCTGGACAGGACTCGAGGGAGCAGTTCTTC. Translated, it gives CASSFGVPAGQDSREQFF.

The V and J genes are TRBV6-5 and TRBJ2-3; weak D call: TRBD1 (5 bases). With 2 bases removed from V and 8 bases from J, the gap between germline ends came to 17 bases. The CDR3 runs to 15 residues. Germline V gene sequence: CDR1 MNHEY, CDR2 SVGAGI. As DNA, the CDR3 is TGTGCCAGCAGTTACATCGGTTTTTCTAGGGGTACGCAGTATTTT. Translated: CASSYIGFSRGTQYF.

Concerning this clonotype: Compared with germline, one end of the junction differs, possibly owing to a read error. The CDR3 sequence: CAISQGGETQYF. CDR3 DNA sequence: TGTGCCATCAGTCAGGGGGGAGAGACCCAGTACTTC. The chain employs TRBV6-5 and TRBJ2-5, with D perhaps matching TRBD1 (7 bases). Germline values: CDR1 MNHEY, CDR2 SVGAGI. The CDR3 consists of 12 residues.

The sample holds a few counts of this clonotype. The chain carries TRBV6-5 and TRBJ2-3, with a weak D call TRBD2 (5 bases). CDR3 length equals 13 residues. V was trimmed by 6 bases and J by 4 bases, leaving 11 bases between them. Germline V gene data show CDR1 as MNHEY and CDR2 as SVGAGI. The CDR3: CASRRAPPDTQYF. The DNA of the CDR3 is TGTGCCAGCAGGAGGGCGCCCCCAGATACGCAGTATTTT.

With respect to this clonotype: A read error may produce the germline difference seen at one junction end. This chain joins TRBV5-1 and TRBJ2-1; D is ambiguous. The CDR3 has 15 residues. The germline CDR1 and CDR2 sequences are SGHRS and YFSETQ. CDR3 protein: CASSLVGSSYSEQFF. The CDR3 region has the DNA TGCGCCAGCAGCTTGGTAGGAAGCTCCTACAGTGAGCAGTTCTTC.

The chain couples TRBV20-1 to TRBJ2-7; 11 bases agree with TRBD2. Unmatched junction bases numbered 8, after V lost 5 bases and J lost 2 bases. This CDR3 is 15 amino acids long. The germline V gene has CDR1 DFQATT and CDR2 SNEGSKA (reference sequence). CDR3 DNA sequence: TGCAGTGCTCCAGATCTAGCGGGAGGTCCCTACGAGCAGTACTTC. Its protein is CSAPDLAGGPYEQYF.

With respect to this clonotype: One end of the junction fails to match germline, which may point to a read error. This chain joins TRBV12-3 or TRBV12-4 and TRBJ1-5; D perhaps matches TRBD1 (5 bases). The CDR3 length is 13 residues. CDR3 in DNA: TGCGCCAGCAGTCGACAGCAAGATCAGCCCCAGCATTTT. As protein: CASSRQQDQPQHF.